This is a list of T cell receptor beta chains from one sample in a study of blood T cell repertoires in COVID-19. The table came from immunoSEQ multiplex PCR; TCRdb's copy has only in-frame clones and leaves some out. Of 250,000 to 350,000 clones listed, around 89% were seen once; the top ten hold 3.5% to 4.5%. Material: PBMCs or T cells enriched from blood (not recorded which). These TCRs come from a woman between 18 and 29 years old with acute COVID-19. Both conserved end residues are part of each CDR3. D genes are given only for firm matches. Clone size appears in some rows only: once, few, many, or a class for an expanded clone.

V gene	D gene	clone size	J gene	CDR3 DNA	CDR3 protein
TRBV5-1	TRBD1	.	TRBJ2-7	TGCGCCAGCAGCTTACAGGGGGACTCCTACGAGCAGTACTTC	CASSLQGDSYEQYF
TRBV5-1	.	.	TRBJ1-1	TGCGCCAGCACCCCAACCGGGGGACGGAACACTGAAGCTTTCTTT	CASTPTGGRNTEAFF
TRBV19	TRBD2	.	TRBJ2-5	TGTGCCAGTAGTTTCCACGTTAGCGGGGGACAAGAGACCCAGTACTTC	CASSFHVSGGQETQYF
TRBV7-9	TRBD1	.	TRBJ2-4	TGTGCCAGCAGCCCGGGACAGACCAAAAACATTCAGTACTTC	CASSPGQTKNIQYF
TRBV28	.	.	TRBJ2-3	TGTGCCAGCAGTCCCTTCCGGGTCCAAAGGTCTACGCAGTATTTT	CASSPFRVQRSTQYF
TRBV5-1	.	once	TRBJ1-1	TGCGCCAGCAGCTTGGCCGGGTGGAGCACTGAAGCTTTCTTT	CASSLAGWSTEAFF
TRBV5-1	TRBD2	once	TRBJ2-3	TGCGCCAGCAGCTTGCTGCCTAGCGGTGATACGCAGTATTTT	CASSLLPSGDTQYF
TRBV12-3/TRBV12-4	.	.	TRBJ2-7	TGTGCCAGCAGTCCCCAGGTCAACGAGCAGTACTTC	CASSPQVNEQYF
TRBV9	TRBD2	.	TRBJ2-5	TGTGCCAGCAGCGTAATCAGCGCTAGCGGGAGTAGCTTTGAGACCCAGTACTTC	CASSVISASGSSFETQYF
TRBV9	.	few	TRBJ1-3	TGTGCCAGCAGCGTAGCAGGCAGCTCCTTCTCTGGAAACACCATATATTTT	CASSVAGSSFSGNTIYF
TRBV18	.	once	TRBJ2-2	TGTGCCAGCTCACCACCGGGCCGGTCGTCCGGGGAGCTGTTTTTT	CASSPPGRSSGELFF
TRBV28	TRBD1	.	TRBJ1-3	TGTGCCAGCAGTCCTACACCGGGACAGGGGGCTGAGACTGGAAACACCATATATTTT	CASSPTPGQGAETGNTIYF
TRBV28	.	.	TRBJ1-2	TGTGCCAGCACCCTGGGGGGCTATGGCTACACCTTC	CASTLGGYGYTF
TRBV27	.	.	TRBJ1-1	TGTGCCAGCAGTTTATCCGGGTGGGGCGCTGAAGCTTTCTTT	CASSLSGWGAEAFF
TRBV29-1	.	.	TRBJ2-1	TGCAGCGTTGGGGGAGGTGGCCCCGACACGTCTATCAATGAGCAGTTCTTC	CSVGGGGPDTSINEQFF
TRBV28	.	.	TRBJ1-5	TGTGCCAGCAGTTTATTCAGGGTTGCAAAGGATCAGCCCCAGCATTTT	CASSLFRVAKDQPQHF
TRBV6-5	.	few	TRBJ2-4	TGTGCCAGCACCCCAGCGAGGGAACTCCAAAACATTCAGTACTTC	CASTPARELQNIQYF
TRBV6-1	.	.	TRBJ1-4	TGTGCCAGCAGTGAATTTACCCGGACAGTTTGGAGGAGTGAAAAACTGTTTTTT	CASSEFTRTVWRSEKLFF
TRBV28	TRBD2	.	TRBJ2-2	TGTGCCACCCGGGGTAGCGGGAGTTGGTACACCGGGGAGCTGTTTTTT	CATRGSGSWYTGELFF
TRBV29-1	TRBD2	.	TRBJ2-7	TGCAGCGTCCAGCGGGACTACGAGCAGTACTTC	CSVQRDYEQYF
TRBV3-1/TRBV3-2	TRBD1	.	TRBJ2-7	TGTGCCAGCAGCCAAGCCTCAGGGGGCCGCTACGAGCAGTACTTC	CASSQASGGRYEQYF
TRBV9	.	once	TRBJ1-3	TGTGCCAGCGAGGAGGGTGTCGGAAACACCATATATTTT	CASEEGVGNTIYF
TRBV5-6	.	.	TRBJ1-2	TGTGCCAGCAGCTTGGGCCCGACAGTTAACTATGGCTACACCTTC	CASSLGPTVNYGYTF
TRBV7-2	TRBD1	few	TRBJ1-2	TGTGCCAGCAGCAAAACCGGGACAGTCTATGGCTACACCTTC	CASSKTGTVYGYTF
TRBV5-1	.	.	TRBJ2-5	TGCGCCAGCAGCCGTTGGGGTCAGGGCGGAGAGACCCAGTACTTC	CASSRWGQGGETQYF
TRBV2	TRBD2	.	TRBJ2-2	TGTGCCAGCAGTGAGTCCGGACTAGGTACCGGGGAGCTGTTTTTT	CASSESGLGTGELFF
TRBV19	TRBD2	.	TRBJ2-1	TGTGCCAGTATGTCGACTAGCGGACCATCCCTTAGCTCCTACAATGAGCAGTTCTTC	CASMSTSGPSLSSYNEQFF
TRBV11-3	TRBD2	.	TRBJ2-5	TGTGCCAGCAGCTCCCTTGGGGGAGGGTCGGCCACGCACCAAGAGACCCAGTACTTC	CASSSLGGGSATHQETQYF
TRBV5-1	.	.	TRBJ1-6	TGCGCCAGCAGCTTGGAGCAAAAGAATTCACCCCTCCACTTT	CASSLEQKNSPLHF
TRBV6-5	.	.	TRBJ1-2	TGTGCCAGCAGAGGGAGCGTGGAGGGCTACACCTTC	CASRGSVEGYTF
TRBV4-2	TRBD1	.	TRBJ1-4	TGTGCCAGCAGCCAAGAAACCGGGACAGGGATGGAAAAACTGTTTTTT	CASSQETGTGMEKLFF
TRBV3-1/TRBV3-2	.	.	TRBJ2-5	TGTGCCAGCAGCCAGGGCACGGGGGGCGAGACCCAGTACTTC	CASSQGTGGETQYF
TRBV28	TRBD1	.	TRBJ2-5	TGTGCCACCCTGTGGGGACAGGGGGCCGAGACCCAGTACTTC	CATLWGQGAETQYF
TRBV7-2	TRBD2	.	TRBJ2-5	TGTGCCAGCAGCTCGAGCGGGCTAGCGGGAGGGGGGGAGACCCAGTACTTC	CASSSSGLAGGGETQYF
TRBV12-3/TRBV12-4	TRBD1	once	TRBJ1-2	TGTGCCAGCAGTTGGGACAGGGGCTATGGCTACACCTTC	CASSWDRGYGYTF
TRBV18	TRBD1	.	TRBJ1-5	TGTGCCAGCTCATCGTTTCAGGGGGACCAGCCCCAGCATTTT	CASSSFQGDQPQHF
TRBV7-9	.	once	TRBJ2-7	TGTGCCAGCAGCTCCCGGGAGATTCCCTACGAGCAGTACTTC	CASSSREIPYEQYF